A single sample gave rise to the 17 T cell receptor beta chains below, sequenced in a study of T cell responses to AZD1222 COVID-19 vaccine. Profiling relied on immunoSEQ multiplex PCR, and the TCRdb table lists in-frame clones only, not all of them. The sample yields 120,000 or so clones, approximately 84% seen once. The sequencing used peripheral blood, collected on day 0 of AZD1222 vaccination. Receptors originate from an adult in good health.

The chain employs TRBV19 and TRBJ1-2; 8 bases are shared with TRBD1. CDR1 and CDR2 from the germline V gene are LNHDA and SQIVND (reference sequence). This CDR3 contains 14 residues. The trim removed 6 bases at V and 8 bases at J, leaving 11 bases unmatched. The CDR3 loop reads CASSQTTGARGYTF. The CDR3 DNA follows: TGTGCCAGTAGCCAAACGACAGGGGCAAGAGGCTACACCTTC.

The chain employs TRBV7-9 and TRBJ2-5; a weak D match, TRBD2 (5 bases). The CDR3 loop spans 18 amino acids. Per the germline V gene, CDR1 is SEHNR and CDR2 is FQNEAQ (reference sequence). V was shortened by 6 bases and J by 2 bases, with 25 bases between the two germline ends. The CDR3 region has the DNA TGTGCCAGCAGTTTAACGGTCGGGATGGTCGACCGGCAAGAGACCCAGTACTTC. It yields the protein CASSLTVGMVDRQETQYF.

V usage is TRBV14 and J usage is TRBJ1-5; no reliable D call. The CDR3 loop spans 13 amino acids. V dropped 4 bases and J dropped 0 bases, with 4 bases sitting between them. Germline assignment: CDR1 SGHDN and CDR2 FVKESK. The CDR3 loop is CASSPNSNQPQHF. The CDR3 nucleotides are TGTGCCAGCAGCCCCAATAGCAATCAGCCCCAGCATTTT.

This clone has just one count. The chain carries TRBV3-1 (or the pseudogene TRBV3-2) and TRBJ1-3; D remains unclear. The CDR3 totals 15 residues. V lost 3 bases, J lost 0 bases, and 9 bases lay in between. Germline assignment: CDR1 LGHDT and CDR2 YNNKEL (reference sequence). CDR3 coding DNA: TGTGCCAGCAGCCAGCGACCGAACTCTGGAAACACCATATATTTT. Translation gives CASSQRPNSGNTIYF.

This sequence joins TRBV27 and TRBJ2-7; tentatively, D is TRBD1 or TRBD2 (6 bases each). Trimming removed 3 bases at V and 3 bases at J, with 15 bases between. CDR1 is MNHEY, CDR2 SMNVEV, per germline (reference sequence). The CDR3 length is 15 residues. CDR3 sequence (DNA): TGTGCCAGCAGTTTCATAGCGGAAGGGGGCTACGAGCAGTACTTC. It encodes CASSFIAEGGYEQYF.

The chain recombines TRBV5-6 with TRBJ2-7; no reliable D call. V was pared by 2 bases and J by 0 bases, with 6 bases between. This CDR3 is built from 13 residues. CDR1 is SGHDT, CDR2 YYEEEE, per germline. The DNA for the CDR3 is TGTGCCAGCAGCTTTAGGAACTCCTACGAGCAGTACTTC. This translates into CASSFRNSYEQYF.

The gene calls are TRBV11-3 and TRBJ1-2, with 7 bases that match TRBD1. CDR1 SGHNT and CDR2 YENEEA come from the germline V gene. The CDR3 runs 14 residues. V shed 1 base and J 7 bases; nucleotides not matched to a gene: 6. The chain's CDR3 is CASSLVGQGVGYTF. Here the CDR3 DNA reads TGTGCCAGCAGCTTAGTTGGGCAGGGGGTTGGCTACACCTTC.

This chain joins TRBV30 and TRBJ1-5; 7 nucleotides match TRBD1. J was trimmed by 0 bases and V by 1 base; bases with no gene match: 6. Germline CDR1 is GTSNPN and CDR2 is SVGIG (reference sequence). The CDR3 has 16 amino acids. CDR3 sequence (DNA): TGTGCCTGGAGTGCCACGCAGGGGGTTAGCAATCAGCCCCAGCATTTT. It yields the protein CAWSATQGVSNQPQHF.

V is TRBV5-1 and J is TRBJ2-6, with unresolved D. The CDR3 runs to 15 residues. The germline gives CDR1 SGHRS, CDR2 YFSETQ. The ends were cut back, 2 bases at V and 0 bases at J, with 6 bases in the middle. This CDR3 is CASSFWSSGANVLTF. Here the CDR3 DNA reads TGCGCCAGCAGCTTCTGGAGCTCTGGGGCCAACGTCCTGACTTTC.

The chain employs TRBV6-6 and TRBJ1-5, with D maybe TRBD1 (6 bases). Trimming took off 2 bases at V and 5 bases at J, with 16 bases between the two ends. The CDR3 is 16 residues long. The germline gives CDR1 MNHNY, CDR2 SVGAGI (reference sequence). The CDR3 region has the DNA TGTGCCAGCAGTTACGGTACAGGGACCCTCGATCAGCCCCAGCATTTT. Protein product: CASSYGTGTLDQPQHF.

This clone has a single count. The CDR3 region is CASSQGVLAGTTDTQYF. Here the CDR3 DNA reads TGCGCCAGCAGCCAAGGGGTCCTAGCGGGGACCACAGATACGCAGTATTTT. V and J are TRBV4-1 and TRBJ2-3; 9 nucleotides line up with TRBD2. Germline V lookup: CDR1 MGHRA, CDR2 YSYEKL. The CDR3 is 17 residues long. V shed 1 base, J shed 2 bases, and the junction held 7 bases outside the gene matches.

V and J are TRBV28 and TRBJ2-1, with 7 bases fitting TRBD2. This CDR3 contains 16 residues. The V and J ends lost 2 bases and 5 bases, in that order; junction bases with no gene match: 9. The germline gives CDR1 MDHEN, CDR2 SYDVKM. In DNA, the CDR3 is TGTGCCAGCAGTTTAATTTCTAGCGGAGTCGACAATGAGCAGTTCTTC. This encodes CASSLISSGVDNEQFF.

The genes are TRBV28 and TRBJ1-1; D ambiguous. Trimming cost V 3 bases and J 5 bases, with 4 bases left between them. The germline V gene has CDR1 MDHEN and CDR2 SYDVKM. The CDR3 is 11 amino acids. CDR3 protein: CASSLLTEAFF. For the CDR3, the DNA is TGTGCCAGCAGTTTGTTGACTGAAGCTTTCTTT.

V and J are TRBV10-1 and TRBJ2-5; no firm D call. The CDR3 spans 14 residues. The V gene's germline CDR1 is WNHNN and CDR2 SYGVQD (reference sequence). Trimming shortened V by 3 bases and J by 2 bases, and 10 bases separated the two germline ends. CDR3: CASSEGSAQETQYF. As DNA, the CDR3 is TGCGCCAGCAGTGAAGGCAGCGCTCAAGAGACCCAGTACTTC.

This rearrangement joins TRBV4-1 to TRBJ1-2; weak D call: TRBD1 (5 bases). The CDR3 length is 15 residues. V was clipped by 0 bases and J by 3 bases, with 11 bases between them. CDR1 is MGHRA and CDR2 is YSYEKL in the germline V gene. DNA of the CDR3: TGCGCCAGCAGCCAAGAAGAAGGGGCGTACTATGGCTACACCTTC. Translation gives CASSQEEGAYYGYTF.

The CDR3 here is CASSYVAGGYEQYF. CDR3 bases: TGTGCCAGCAGTTACGTAGCGGGGGGATACGAGCAGTACTTC. The chain uses TRBV6-2 or TRBV6-3 and TRBJ2-7; 10 nucleotides align to TRBD2. Germline V gene sequence: CDR1 MNHEY, CDR2 SVGEGT. J lost 4 bases, V lost 2 bases, and 2 bases had no gene match. The CDR3 is made up of 14 amino acids.

The rearrangement links TRBV30 to TRBJ1-6; D gene ambiguous. Germline values: CDR1 GTSNPN, CDR2 SVGIG (reference sequence). Trimming cost V 2 bases and J 4 bases, with 9 bases left between them. The CDR3 extends over 14 amino acids. DNA for the CDR3: TGTGCCTGGAGTTACGAGAAGTATAATTCACCCCTCCACTTT. This translates into CAWSYEKYNSPLHF.